This T cell receptor beta chain was obtained from a study of blood T cell repertoires in COVID-19. For the study at large: Researchers got acute and convalescent COVID-19 samples from the United States, Italy and Spain.

The CDR3 sequence is 15 residues long. The V end lost 4 bases, the J end lost 6 bases, and 20 bases lay between the germline ends. Germline-derived CDR1 and CDR2 are SGHDT and YYEEEE. Here immunoSEQ multiplex PCR was the method, and the copy in TCRdb shows in-frame clones only, minus some. The data contain roughly 250,000 clones, approximately 82% of them singletons. The sequencing input was peripheral blood. The chain uses TRBV5-6 and TRBJ2-7, with D possibly being TRBD1 (5 bases). The origin of this receptor is a woman of 80 years or more with acute or convalescent COVID-19. CDR3 sequence (DNA): TGTGCCAGCAGCCGACAAAGTCTACAGGTCCGCGAGCAGTACTTC. Translating it yields CASSRQSLQVREQYF.